This entry lists 32 T cell receptor beta chains sequenced from one sample in a study of blood T cell repertoires in COVID-19 (TCRdb year 2020). Receptor amplification or capture employed the immunoSEQ multiplex PCR assay. TCRdb limited this immuneACCESS table to in-frame rearrangements with V and J called. A share of clones is missing; checked studies link under half to unresolved V genes, and the rest is unexplained. The sample table shows about 60,000 clones, and roughly 82% are seen once. The top ten clonotypes cover approximately 7.7% of the sample. Input material: peripheral blood. Every receptor here comes from a woman aged 80 or older with acute or convalescent COVID-19.

The DNA of the CDR3 is TGTGCCACCAGTCCCGGGACAGGGAAACAAGAGACCCAGTACTTC. Its translation is CATSPGTGKQETQYF. The rearrangement uses TRBV24-1 and TRBJ2-5; 9 positions match TRBD1. Trimming removed 6 bases from V and 2 bases from J; junction bases left unmatched: 6. CDR3 length: 15 residues. Germline CDR1 and CDR2: KGHDR and SFDVKD.

The V call is TRBV11-2, the J call TRBJ1-6; D gene unclear. The V gene lost 4 bases and the J gene lost 7 bases, with 14 bases spanning the gap. The CDR3 extends over 15 amino acids. The germline V gene encodes CDR1 SGHAT and CDR2 FQNNGV. CDR3 protein: CASSSGSGGNSPLHF. CDR3 nucleotides: TGTGCCAGCAGCTCGGGGTCGGGAGGGAATTCACCCCTCCACTTT.

The rearrangement links TRBV20-1 to TRBJ1-2; D uncertain. The germline gives CDR1 DFQATT, CDR2 SNEGSKA (reference sequence). The CDR3 runs to 10 residues. The V end lost 6 bases, the J end lost 7 bases, and 9 bases lay between the germline ends. The CDR3 protein is CSAGGPGYTF. The CDR3 coding sequence is TGCAGTGCAGGAGGCCCTGGCTACACCTTC.

This rearrangement joins TRBV6-5 to TRBJ2-2; the D gene is possibly TRBD2 (6 bases). There are 15 residues in the CDR3. CDR1 and CDR2 from the germline V gene are MNHEY and SVGAGI. Trimming shortened V by 11 bases and J by 2 bases, and 18 bases separated the two germline ends. The CDR3 DNA is TGTGCCGCCTCCCCGGGACTTGTTAACACCGGGGAGCTGTTTTTT. Translated, it gives CAASPGLVNTGELFF.

The chain couples TRBV25-1 to TRBJ1-5; D unresolved. Germline lookup yields CDR1 MGHDK and CDR2 SYGVNS. There are 17 residues in the CDR3. The V gene lost 4 bases and the J gene lost 3 bases, with 19 bases spanning the gap. The CDR3 spells CASSGNEGGPSNQPQHF. CDR3 DNA: TGTGCCAGCAGTGGTAACGAGGGAGGGCCCTCCAATCAGCCCCAGCATTTT.

The V gene is TRBV7-6, the J gene TRBJ2-2, with 15 bases fitting TRBD2. This CDR3 has 17 amino acids. V dropped 3 bases and J dropped 6; count of bases not matched to a gene: 5. Germline loops: CDR1 SGHVS, CDR2 FNYEAQ. The CDR3 sequence is CASSLGLAGGRAGELFF. CDR3 in DNA: TGTGCCAGCAGCTTGGGACTAGCGGGGGGAAGGGCCGGGGAGCTGTTTTTT.

This chain joins TRBV14 and TRBJ2-7; TRBD2 is a possible D gene (5 bases). The CDR3 extends over 13 amino acids. The V gene lost 6 bases and the J gene lost 5 bases, with 14 bases spanning the gap. CDR1 is SGHDN, CDR2 FVKESK, per germline. CDR3 sequence: CASSTDLKNEQYF. CDR3 DNA sequence: TGTGCCAGCAGTACGGACTTGAAAAACGAGCAGTACTTC.

The genes are TRBV3-1 (or the pseudogene TRBV3-2) and TRBJ2-2, with 10 bases that match TRBD1. The CDR3 loop spans 14 amino acids. Germline values: CDR1 LGHDT, CDR2 YNNKEL (reference sequence). The J segment lost 8 bases and the V segment lost 4 bases, leaving 4 bases of the junction unmatched. The CDR3 spells CASSLRDRGGELFF. CDR3 sequence (DNA): TGTGCCAGCAGCCTTCGGGACAGGGGTGGGGAGCTGTTTTTT.

This clone was observed a single time. The chain carries TRBV4-1 and TRBJ2-1, with 7 bases aligning to TRBD2. The germline gives CDR1 MGHRA, CDR2 YSYEKL. The V segment lost 4 bases and the J segment 3 bases; nucleotides outside the gene matches: 9. This CDR3 is built from 16 residues. CDR3 sequence: CASSLWPREDYNEQFF. DNA of the CDR3: TGCGCCAGCAGCCTTTGGCCCCGGGAGGACTACAATGAGCAGTTCTTC.

The CDR3 DNA follows: TGTGCCAGCAGGGGACTAGCGGGAGGGTTAGGCACAGATACGCAGTATTTT. Translated, it gives CASRGLAGGLGTDTQYF. J is TRBJ2-3 and V is TRBV2, with 16 bases fitting TRBD2. Trimming removed 6 bases from V and 1 base from J; junction bases left unmatched: 4. This CDR3 has 17 residues. Germline-derived CDR1 and CDR2 are SNHLY and FYNNEI.

DNA for the CDR3: TGCAGTGCTAGCAGGGGCGGTGAAGCTTTCTTT. This codes for CSASRGGEAFF. The gene calls are TRBV20-1 and TRBJ1-1, with a weak D call TRBD1 (6 bases). V lost 3 bases and J 7 bases, leaving 9 bases between the germline ends. The germline CDR1 and CDR2 sequences are DFQATT and SNEGSKA (reference sequence). The CDR3 is 11 amino acids.

The V and J genes are TRBV6-5 and TRBJ1-2; 7 bases fit TRBD1. V shed 4 bases, J shed 5 bases, and the junction held 10 bases outside the gene matches. Germline V gene sequence: CDR1 MNHEY, CDR2 SVGAGI. CDR3 size: 15 residues. CDR3 nucleotides: TGTGCCAGCAGTTTTACAGGGGATGGGTCGTATGGCTACACCTTC. Its translation is CASSFTGDGSYGYTF.

The CDR3 sequence is CASSPRLTGETQYF. The CDR3 DNA reads as TGTGCCAGCTCACCACGGCTGACGGGGGAGACCCAGTACTTC. The chain employs TRBV18 and TRBJ2-5; the D gene is possibly TRBD2 (5 bases). Between the trimmed V and J ends, which lost 1 base and 5 bases, there was a span of 11 bases. The CDR3 extends over 14 amino acids. Per the germline V gene, CDR1 is KGHSH and CDR2 is LQKENI.

The genes are TRBV5-1 and TRBJ1-4; possibly TRBD1 for D (6 bases). The CDR3 runs 15 residues. Germline loops: CDR1 SGHRS, CDR2 YFSETQ. V shed 3 bases and J shed 0 bases, with 9 bases lying between them. The CDR3, as DNA: TGCGCCAGCAGCTCTAACAGGGCAACTAATGAAAAACTGTTTTTT. This encodes CASSSNRATNEKLFF.

The chain links TRBV5-1 to TRBJ2-2, with a tentative D call TRBD2 (5 bases). The length of the CDR3 is 14 residues. Germline loops: CDR1 SGHRS, CDR2 YFSETQ. V gave up 5 bases and J gave up 4 bases, with 12 bases separating them. CDR3 nucleotides: TGCGCCAGCAGAATTGAGGGTTCCACCGGGGAGCTGTTTTTT. Its protein is CASRIEGSTGELFF.

The CDR3 bases are TGTGCCAGCAGTCAACAAAATAGCGGGAGGCTAGCCAAAAACATTCAGTACTTC. This translates into CASSQQNSGRLAKNIQYF. This chain links TRBV6-4 with TRBJ2-4; TRBD2 matches at 10 bases. V gave up 5 bases and J gave up 0 bases; unmatched junction bases: 10. This CDR3 comprises 18 residues. Germline V gene lookup returns CDR1 MRHNA and CDR2 SNTAGT.

This chain joins TRBV5-1 and TRBJ1-2, with D possibly TRBD1 on 5 matching bases. There are 14 residues in the CDR3. The germline V gene has CDR1 SGHRS and CDR2 YFSETQ. V was trimmed by 4 bases and J by 2 bases, leaving 12 bases between them. As DNA, the CDR3 is TGCGCCAGCAGCGGAGGGGATCTAAACTATGGCTACACCTTC. It translates to CASSGGDLNYGYTF.

The CDR3: CASRDSMNTGELFF. Here the CDR3 DNA reads TGTGCCAGTAGGGACAGCATGAACACCGGGGAGCTGTTTTTT. This chain joins TRBV19 and TRBJ2-2; the D gene is possibly TRBD1 (6 bases). V was cut by 6 bases and J by 1 base, with 9 bases left in between. CDR3 length: 14 residues. Germline CDR1 LNHDA, CDR2 SQIVND (reference sequence).

CDR3 DNA sequence: TGTGCCAGCAGCTGGACTGGGGACTTAGGAAGGACTGAAGCTTTCTTT. It is translated as CASSWTGDLGRTEAFF. The chain carries TRBV5-6 and TRBJ1-1, with D possibly being TRBD1 (5 bases). Germline CDR1 SGHDT, CDR2 YYEEEE. The CDR3 length is 16 residues. V lost 3 bases, J lost 5 bases, and 20 bases lay in between.

V and J are TRBV14 and TRBJ1-2; D remains ambiguous. V was trimmed by 4 bases and J by 6 bases, leaving 18 bases between them. The CDR3 covers 15 residues. CDR1 and CDR2 from the germline V gene are SGHDN and FVKESK. This CDR3 reads CASSPPHPGWHGYTF. CDR3 DNA: TGTGCCAGCAGCCCACCCCACCCGGGGTGGCATGGCTACACCTTC.

The chain recombines TRBV7-2 with TRBJ1-1, with a weak D call TRBD1 (5 bases). V gave up 6 bases and J gave up 6 bases, with 17 bases separating them. CDR1 SGHTA and CDR2 FQGNSA come from the germline V gene. The CDR3 length is 14 residues. The CDR3 nucleotides are TGTGCCAGCAGACACAGGAGACAGACTGCTGAAGCTTTCTTT. The encoded protein is CASRHRRQTAEAFF.

This sequence joins TRBV9 and TRBJ2-2; no definite D call. CDR1 is SGDLS and CDR2 is YYNGEE in the germline V gene. CDR3 length: 13 amino acids. The V end lost 0 bases, the J end lost 4 bases, and 4 bases lay between the germline ends. CDR3 in amino acids: CASSVDGTGELFF. The CDR3 nucleotides read TGTGCCAGCAGCGTAGACGGCACCGGGGAGCTGTTTTTT.

V usage is TRBV6-1 and J usage is TRBJ2-5, with TRBD2 identical over 7 bases. Germline loops: CDR1 MNHNS, CDR2 SASEGT. The junction had 6 bases not matched to a gene; V was cut back by 2 bases and J by 3 bases. CDR3 length: 15 residues. Here the CDR3 DNA reads TGTGCCAGCAGTGAACGGTATACTAGCGAAGAGACCCAGTACTTC. It codes for CASSERYTSEETQYF.

The V gene is TRBV5-1, the J gene TRBJ2-5, with D possibly matching TRBD1 (5 bases). Germline V gene lookup returns CDR1 SGHRS and CDR2 YFSETQ. The CDR3 is made up of 15 amino acids. V lost 0 bases, J lost 1 base, and 10 bases lay in between. DNA of the CDR3: TGCGCCAGCAGCTTGGCCAGACAGCTCCAAGAGACCCAGTACTTC. Translating gives CASSLARQLQETQYF.

The genes are TRBV3-1 (or the pseudogene TRBV3-2) and TRBJ2-7, with TRBD2 matching over 7 bases. Trimming cost V 1 base and J 2 bases; bases outside gene matches: 8. Germline CDR1 is LGHDT and CDR2 is YNNKEL (reference sequence). The CDR3 length is 16 residues. The CDR3 DNA reads as TGTGCCAGCAGCCAAGGGGCCTCTAGCGGACCCTACGAGCAGTACTTC. Translation: CASSQGASSGPYEQYF.

This sequence joins TRBV28 and TRBJ2-5; 7 bases are a match to TRBD2. The CDR3 loop spans 15 amino acids. V lost 6 bases to trimming and J lost 2 bases; unmatched junction nucleotides: 9. CDR1 MDHEN and CDR2 SYDVKM come from the germline V gene. The chain's CDR3 is CASSLHGGGQETQYF. CDR3 in DNA: TGTGCCAGCAGCCTCCACGGCGGGGGTCAAGAGACCCAGTACTTC.

The J gene is TRBJ1-6, the V gene TRBV9; no definite D call. CDR1 SGDLS and CDR2 YYNGEE come from the germline V gene. The length of the CDR3 is 14 residues. Trimming removed 0 bases from V and 6 bases from J, with 7 bases in between. The CDR3, as DNA: TGTGCCAGCAGCGTAGAGACATTTAATTCACCCCTCCACTTT. It translates to CASSVETFNSPLHF. Filled out from reference TRBV9 and TRBJ1-6, the complete variable domain reads DSGVTQTPKHLITATGQRVTLRCSPRSGDLSVYWYQQSLDQGLQFLIQYYNGEERAKGNILERFSAQQFPDLHSELNLSSLELGDSALYFCASSVETFNSPLHFGNGTRLTVT.

J is TRBJ1-6 and V is TRBV6-5; TRBD1 is a possible D gene (6 bases). CDR1 is MNHEY, CDR2 SVGAGI, per germline. The V and J ends lost 4 bases and 4 bases respectively, with 8 bases between them. The CDR3 sequence is 14 residues long. The CDR3 sequence is CASSFDRYNSPLHF. The CDR3 nucleotides are TGTGCCAGCAGTTTCGACAGGTATAATTCACCCCTCCACTTT.

The V gene is TRBV5-4, the J gene TRBJ1-6; weak D call: TRBD1 (5 bases). Germline V gene lookup returns CDR1 SGHNT and CDR2 YYREEE (reference sequence). Trimming left V 4 bases short and J 13 bases short, with 15 bases between. There are 13 residues in the CDR3. CDR3 amino acids: CASSIDRREPLHF. The CDR3 coding sequence is TGTGCCAGCAGCATCGACAGACGCGAGCCCCTCCACTTT. Full variable domain (remainder filled in from reference TRBV5-4 and TRBJ1-6): ETGVTQSPTHLIKTRGQQVTLRCSSQSGHNTVSWYQQALGQGPQFIFQYYREEENGRGNFPPRFSGLQFPNYSSELNVNALELDDSALYLCASSIDRREPLHFGNGTRLTVT.

The chain recombines TRBV5-6 with TRBJ1-2; TRBD1 is a possible D gene (6 bases). Trimming pared 4 bases from V and 4 bases from J, leaving 11 bases between. CDR3 length equals 13 residues. The germline gives CDR1 SGHDT, CDR2 YYEEEE. This CDR3 reads CASSQTGPYGYTF. CDR3 nucleotides: TGTGCCAGCAGCCAGACAGGCCCCTATGGCTACACCTTC.

This rearrangement joins TRBV5-1 to TRBJ1-1, with 11 bases aligning to TRBD1. V lost 4 bases and J lost 5; bases outside the gene matches: 4. Germline CDR1 is SGHRS and CDR2 is YFSETQ. CDR3 length equals 14 residues. CDR3: CASSQGQGGTEAFF. The CDR3, as DNA: TGCGCCAGCAGCCAGGGACAGGGGGGAACTGAAGCTTTCTTT. Variable domain in full (rest from reference TRBV5-1 and TRBJ1-1): KAGVTQTPRYLIKTRGQQVTLSCSPISGHRSVSWYQQTPGQGLQFLFEYFSETQRNKGNFPGRFSGRQFSNSRSEMNVSTLELGDSALYLCASSQGQGGTEAFFGQGTRLTVV.

The genes are TRBV28 and TRBJ1-4, with TRBD1 identical over 8 bases. V lost 5 bases to trimming and J lost 3 bases; unmatched junction nucleotides: 5. This CDR3 is built from 15 residues. Per the germline V gene, CDR1 is MDHEN and CDR2 is SYDVKM. The chain's CDR3 is CASSPRTGPNEKLFF. The CDR3 DNA is TGTGCCAGCAGTCCCCGGACAGGGCCTAATGAAAAACTGTTTTTT. Full variable domain (outside the CDR3, taken from reference TRBV28 and TRBJ1-4): DVKVTQSSRYLVKRTGEKVFLECVQDMDHENMFWYRQDPGLGLRLIYFSYDVKMKEKGDIPEGYSVSREKKERFSLILESASTNQTSMYLCASSPRTGPNEKLFFGSGTQLSVL.